This section outlines one T cell receptor beta chain sequence together with its context. As yet, its antigen is unknown. Repertoires were generated with immunoSEQ multiplex PCR, while TCRdb's copy carries only in-frame clones and drops some. The sample lists 45,000 to 55,000 clones, more than 70% occurring once. The sample comes from a study of OX40 agonist ivuxolimab in advanced cancers. Study as a whole: Intravenous ivuxolimab at 0.01 to 10 mg/kg was given to patients every 2 weeks. Study conclusions and caveats: Antigen specificity remained undetermined for the expanded peripheral T cells.

This CDR3 contains 16 residues. CDR1 GTSNPN and CDR2 SVGIG come from the germline V gene (reference sequence). The trim removed 3 bases at V and 4 bases at J, leaving 10 bases unmatched. The sequence derives from an adult with an advanced solid tumor such as melanoma, head and neck, liver or kidney cancer. The specimen was CD4+ or CD8+ T cells sorted from blood, collected in a trial of the OX40 agonist ivuxolimab. This sequence joins TRBV30 and TRBJ2-7; TRBD2 agrees at 12 bases. Here the CDR3 reads CAWRPPLTSGSYEQYF. The CDR3 coding sequence is TGTGCCTGGAGGCCCCCCCTGACTAGCGGGAGTTACGAGCAGTACTTC.